This T cell receptor beta chain was recorded in a study of blood T cell repertoires in COVID-19. The overall study: Italy, Spain and the United States were the sources of the convalescent and acute COVID-19 samples.

Measured with immunoSEQ multiplex PCR; TCRdb has only the in-frame clones, and not every one. The profile shows approximately 170,000 clones, just over 85% of them singletons. The V segment lost 5 bases and the J segment 7 bases; nucleotides outside the gene matches: 8. The CDR3 loop spans 14 amino acids. From germline, CDR1 is SEHNR and CDR2 FQNEAQ (reference sequence). The genes are TRBV7-9 and TRBJ2-1, with 7 nucleotides matching TRBD2. The receptor was isolated from a man aged 45-65 years with active or convalescent COVID-19. The sequenced material came from peripheral blood. The CDR3 loop is CASSLPGLQNEQFF. CDR3 nucleotides: TGTGCCAGCAGCCTTCCGGGACTACAAAATGAGCAGTTCTTC.